This T cell receptor beta chain was profiled in a study of beta chain features in type 1 diabetes. The CDR3 has 15 residues. The germline V gene has CDR1 SGHAT and CDR2 FQNNGV. Trimming removed 5 bases from V and 5 bases from J; junction bases left unmatched: 9. This clone has more than one count but fewer than ten. As every portion of the isolated RNA was reverse transcribed, the sequencing read expressed TCRB transcripts. Sequencing was performed with immunoSEQ multiplex PCR; in TCRdb, only in-frame clones are kept and a portion is missing. This table holds about 140,000 clones, approximately 9.8% found once.

This chain uses TRBV11-2 with TRBJ2-3, with 8 bases fitting TRBD2. The receptor was derived from a woman aged 40 to 50 in good health. Material: central memory CD4+ T cells from blood. Here the CDR3 reads CASSPSGGSGDTQYF. CDR3 DNA: TGTGCCAGCAGCCCCAGCGGGGGTAGTGGAGATACGCAGTATTTT.